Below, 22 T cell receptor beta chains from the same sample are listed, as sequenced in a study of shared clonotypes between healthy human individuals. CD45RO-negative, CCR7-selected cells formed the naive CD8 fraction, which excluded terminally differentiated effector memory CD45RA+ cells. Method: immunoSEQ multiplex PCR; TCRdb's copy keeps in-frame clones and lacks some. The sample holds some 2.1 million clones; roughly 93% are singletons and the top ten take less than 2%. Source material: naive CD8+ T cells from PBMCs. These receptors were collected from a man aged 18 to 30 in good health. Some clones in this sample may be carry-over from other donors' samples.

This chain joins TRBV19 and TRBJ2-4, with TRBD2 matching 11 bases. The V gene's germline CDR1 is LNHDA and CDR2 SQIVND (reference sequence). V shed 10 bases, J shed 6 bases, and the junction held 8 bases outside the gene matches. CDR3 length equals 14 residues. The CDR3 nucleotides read TGTGCCACCTGGGAGGGGACTAGCGGAAACATTCAGTACTTC. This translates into CATWEGTSGNIQYF.

DNA for the CDR3: TGCGCCAGCAGCCCAGGCCCGTCAGCGGGAGGATACAATGAGCAGTTCTTC. Amino acid sequence: CASSPGPSAGGYNEQFF. This chain joins TRBV4-1 and TRBJ2-1, with 9 bases identical to TRBD2. The CDR3 sequence is 17 residues long. From germline, CDR1 is MGHRA and CDR2 YSYEKL. Germline trimming cut 4 bases from V and 4 bases from J; bases unmatched to any gene: 11.

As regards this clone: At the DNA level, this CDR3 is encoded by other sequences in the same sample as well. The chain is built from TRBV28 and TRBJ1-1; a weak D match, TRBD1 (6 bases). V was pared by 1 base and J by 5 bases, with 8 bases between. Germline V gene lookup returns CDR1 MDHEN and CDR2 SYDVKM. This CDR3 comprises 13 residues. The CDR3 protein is CASSLSGTTEAFF. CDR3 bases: TGTGCCAGCAGTTTATCCGGGACAACTGAAGCTTTCTTT.

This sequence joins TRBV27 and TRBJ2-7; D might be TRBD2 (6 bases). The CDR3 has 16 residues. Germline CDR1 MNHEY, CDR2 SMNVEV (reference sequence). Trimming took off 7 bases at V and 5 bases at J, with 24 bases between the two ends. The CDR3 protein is CASTPSSGEKGNEQYF. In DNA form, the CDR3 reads TGTGCCAGCACCCCCTCCTCGGGGGAGAAGGGAAACGAGCAGTACTTC.

This CDR3 reads CASSDHSGSEEETQYF. CDR3 nucleotide sequence: TGTGCCAGCAGCGACCATAGCGGGAGTGAGGAAGAGACCCAGTACTTC. The chain recombines TRBV9 with TRBJ2-5; 9 nucleotides match TRBD2. V trimming: 3 bases; J trimming: 3 bases; junction bases outside the gene matches: 9. From germline, CDR1 is SGDLS and CDR2 YYNGEE. The CDR3 is 16 amino acids. The full variable domain, its missing parts supplied by reference TRBV9 and TRBJ2-5, is DSGVTQTPKHLITATGQRVTLRCSPRSGDLSVYWYQQSLDQGLQFLIQYYNGEERAKGNILERFSAQQFPDLHSELNLSSLELGDSALYFCASSDHSGSEEETQYFGPGTRLLVL.

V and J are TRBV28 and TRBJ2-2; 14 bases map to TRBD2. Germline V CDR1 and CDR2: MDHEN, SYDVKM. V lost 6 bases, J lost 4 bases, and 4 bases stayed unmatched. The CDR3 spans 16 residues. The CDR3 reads CASSWGLAGVTGELFF. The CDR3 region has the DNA TGTGCCAGCAGCTGGGGACTAGCGGGAGTCACCGGGGAGCTGTTTTTT.

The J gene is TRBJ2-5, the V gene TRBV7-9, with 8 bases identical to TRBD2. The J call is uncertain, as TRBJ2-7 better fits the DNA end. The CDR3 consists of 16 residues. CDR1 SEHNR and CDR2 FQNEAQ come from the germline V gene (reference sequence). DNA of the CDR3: TGTGCCAGCAGCTTAGACCCCAGCGGGAGTAATTACGAGCAGTACTTC. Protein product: CASSLDPSGSNYEQYF.

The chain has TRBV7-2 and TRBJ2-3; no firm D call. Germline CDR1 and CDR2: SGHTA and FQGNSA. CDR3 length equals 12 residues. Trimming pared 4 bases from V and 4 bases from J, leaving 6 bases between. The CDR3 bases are TGTGCCAGCAGCTACTACGCAGATACGCAGTATTTT. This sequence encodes CASSYYADTQYF.

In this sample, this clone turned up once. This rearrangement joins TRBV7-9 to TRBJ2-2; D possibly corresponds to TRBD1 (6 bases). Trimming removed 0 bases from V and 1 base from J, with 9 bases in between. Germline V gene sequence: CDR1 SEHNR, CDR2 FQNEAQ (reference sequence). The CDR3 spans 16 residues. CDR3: CASSLAGRGNTGELFF. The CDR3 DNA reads TGTGCCAGCAGCTTAGCGGGCAGGGGGAACACCGGGGAGCTGTTTTTT.

CDR3 sequence reads: CASSPRWAGANTDTQYF. The CDR3, as DNA: TGTGCCAGTAGTCCCAGGTGGGCAGGGGCAAACACAGATACGCAGTATTTT. The V gene is TRBV19, the J gene TRBJ2-3; TRBD1 is a possible D gene (6 bases). The ends were cut back, 5 bases at V and 2 bases at J, with 20 bases in the middle. This CDR3 is built from 17 residues. Per germline, CDR1 LNHDA and CDR2 SQIVND (reference sequence).

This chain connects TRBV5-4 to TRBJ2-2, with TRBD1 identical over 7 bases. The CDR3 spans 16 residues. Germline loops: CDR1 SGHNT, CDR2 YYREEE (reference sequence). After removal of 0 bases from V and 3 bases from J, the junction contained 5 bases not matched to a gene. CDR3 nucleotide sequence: TGTGCCAGCAGCTTGGAACAGGGGCTCGACACCGGGGAGCTGTTTTTT. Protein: CASSLEQGLDTGELFF.

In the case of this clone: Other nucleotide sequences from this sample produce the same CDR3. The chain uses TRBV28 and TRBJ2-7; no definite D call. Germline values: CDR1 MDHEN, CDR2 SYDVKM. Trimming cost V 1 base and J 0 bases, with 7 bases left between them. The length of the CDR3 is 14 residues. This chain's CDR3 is CASSLLALSYEQYF. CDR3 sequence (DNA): TGTGCCAGCAGTTTATTGGCCCTCTCCTACGAGCAGTACTTC.

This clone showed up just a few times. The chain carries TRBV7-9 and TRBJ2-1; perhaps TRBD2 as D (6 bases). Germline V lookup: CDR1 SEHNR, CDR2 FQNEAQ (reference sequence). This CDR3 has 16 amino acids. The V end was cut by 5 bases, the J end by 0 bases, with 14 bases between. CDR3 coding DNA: TGTGCCAGCAGCGCCCGGGACTCCAGCTCCTACAATGAGCAGTTCTTC. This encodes CASSARDSSSYNEQFF.

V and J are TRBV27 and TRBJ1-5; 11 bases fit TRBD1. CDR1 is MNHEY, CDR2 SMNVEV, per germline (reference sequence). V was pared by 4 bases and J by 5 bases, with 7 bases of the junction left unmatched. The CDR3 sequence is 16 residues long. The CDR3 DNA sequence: TGTGCCAGCAGTTCCCGAGGACAGGGGGCATATCAGCCCCAGCATTTT. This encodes CASSSRGQGAYQPQHF.

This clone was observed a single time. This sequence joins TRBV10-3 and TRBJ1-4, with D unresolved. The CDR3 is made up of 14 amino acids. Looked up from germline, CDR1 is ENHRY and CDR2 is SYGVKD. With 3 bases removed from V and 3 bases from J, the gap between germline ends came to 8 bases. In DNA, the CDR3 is TGTGCCATCAGTGAAGGGCTATCTAATGAAAAACTGTTTTTT. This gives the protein CAISEGLSNEKLFF.

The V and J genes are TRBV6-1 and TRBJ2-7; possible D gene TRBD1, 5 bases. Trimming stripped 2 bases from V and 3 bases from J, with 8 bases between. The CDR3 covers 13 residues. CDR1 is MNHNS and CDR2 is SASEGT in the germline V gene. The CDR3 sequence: CASSEYRSYEQYF. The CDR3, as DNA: TGTGCCAGCAGTGAATACAGGAGCTACGAGCAGTACTTC.

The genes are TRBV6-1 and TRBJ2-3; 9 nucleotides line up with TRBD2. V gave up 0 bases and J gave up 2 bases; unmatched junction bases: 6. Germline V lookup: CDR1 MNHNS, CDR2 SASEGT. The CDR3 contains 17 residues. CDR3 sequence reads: CASSEARLAAYTDTQYF. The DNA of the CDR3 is TGTGCCAGCAGTGAAGCTAGACTAGCGGCCTACACAGATACGCAGTATTTT.

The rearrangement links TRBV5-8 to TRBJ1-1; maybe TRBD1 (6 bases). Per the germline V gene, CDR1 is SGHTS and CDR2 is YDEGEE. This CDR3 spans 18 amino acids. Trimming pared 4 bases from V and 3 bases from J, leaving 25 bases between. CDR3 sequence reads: CASSPKLMGGASDTEAFF. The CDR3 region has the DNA TGTGCCAGCAGCCCTAAACTAATGGGGGGCGCCTCGGACACTGAAGCTTTCTTT.

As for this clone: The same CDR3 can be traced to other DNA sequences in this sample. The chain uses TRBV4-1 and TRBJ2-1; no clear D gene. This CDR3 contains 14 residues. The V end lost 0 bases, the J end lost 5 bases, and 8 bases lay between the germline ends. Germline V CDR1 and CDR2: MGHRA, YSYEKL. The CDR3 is CASSQDRRDNEQFF. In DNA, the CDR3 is TGCGCCAGCAGCCAAGATAGGAGAGACAATGAGCAGTTCTTC.

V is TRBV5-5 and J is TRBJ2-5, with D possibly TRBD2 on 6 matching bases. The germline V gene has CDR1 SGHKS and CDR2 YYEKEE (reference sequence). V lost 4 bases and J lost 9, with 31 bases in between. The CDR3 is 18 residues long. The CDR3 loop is CASSPGKLAGTTGMAQYF. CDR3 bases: TGTGCCAGCAGCCCTGGCAAGTTGGCGGGAACAACGGGTATGGCCCAGTACTTC.

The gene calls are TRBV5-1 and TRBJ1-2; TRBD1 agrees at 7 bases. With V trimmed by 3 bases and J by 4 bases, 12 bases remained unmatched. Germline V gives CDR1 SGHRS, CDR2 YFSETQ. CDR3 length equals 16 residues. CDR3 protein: CASSSGQGGLGYGYTF. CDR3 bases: TGCGCCAGCAGCTCGGGACAAGGGGGCCTCGGCTATGGCTACACCTTC.

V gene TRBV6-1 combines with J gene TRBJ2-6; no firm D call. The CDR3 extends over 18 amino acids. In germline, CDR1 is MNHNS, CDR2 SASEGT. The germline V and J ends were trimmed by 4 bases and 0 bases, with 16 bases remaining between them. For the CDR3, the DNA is TGTGCCAGCAGTGGTCGGAACTCCCCAGGCTCTGGGGCCAACGTCCTGACTTTC. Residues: CASSGRNSPGSGANVLTF.